These 25 T cell receptor beta chains originate from one sample sequenced in a study of blood T cell repertoires in COVID-19 (dated by TCRdb to the early 2020s). Receptors were amplified or captured by the immunoSEQ multiplex PCR assay. Sourced from immuneACCESS, this table was stored by TCRdb with only in-frame sequences that have V and J called. A share of the clones is absent; for the studies checked, an unresolved V gene accounts for under half, and the remainder has no known explanation. This sample holds 240,000 or so clones; about 68% were observed only once. The ten largest clones take up 3% to 3.5% of the sample. Sequencing input: peripheral blood. The source of these receptors is a woman older than 75 with acute or convalescent COVID-19.

The chain recombines TRBV5-6 with TRBJ1-1; D uncertain. This CDR3 comprises 13 residues. Trimming pared 4 bases from V and 8 bases from J, leaving 15 bases between. The germline CDR1 and CDR2 sequences are SGHDT and YYEEEE. The CDR3: CASSRVQQNEAFF. The CDR3 nucleotides are TGTGCCAGCAGCAGAGTACAGCAGAACGAAGCTTTCTTT.

This chain links TRBV3-1 (or the pseudogene TRBV3-2) with TRBJ1-6; possible D gene TRBD1, 5 bases. V was shortened by 1 base and J by 10 bases, with 8 bases between the two germline ends. Germline CDR1 is LGHDT and CDR2 is YNNKEL (reference sequence). The CDR3 contains 13 residues. CDR3 sequence reads: CASSQAPGSPLHF. CDR3 DNA sequence: TGTGCCAGCAGCCAAGCGCCAGGGTCACCCCTCCACTTT.

This clone was found once. The rearrangement links TRBV23-1 to TRBJ1-2; D call uncertain. TRBV23-1 is annotated as an ORF whose role is uncertain. CDR3 length equals 16 residues. V lost 4 bases to trimming and J lost 0 bases, with 15 bases between them. CDR3 sequence reads: CASSLGSSRPNYGYTF. CDR3 nucleotide sequence: TGCGCCAGCAGTCTGGGCTCCTCTCGACCTAACTATGGCTACACCTTC.

The chain employs TRBV11-2 and TRBJ1-2; possible D gene TRBD1, 5 bases. Per germline, CDR1 SGHAT and CDR2 FQNNGV. Trimming took off 0 bases at V and 5 bases at J, with 10 bases between the two ends. The CDR3 spans 14 residues. CDR3 bases: TGTGCCAGCAGCTTAGAAACAGGAAGTTATGGCTACACCTTC. It specifies CASSLETGSYGYTF.

V is TRBV6-2 or TRBV6-3 and J is TRBJ2-1, with 8 bases lining up with TRBD2. This CDR3 has 16 residues. V gave up 2 bases and J gave up 7 bases; unmatched junction bases: 10. Germline lookup yields CDR1 MNHEY and CDR2 SVGEGT. The CDR3 loop reads CASSYLYGRARNEQFF. The CDR3 region has the DNA TGTGCCAGCAGTTACCTTTACGGGAGGGCGAGGAATGAGCAGTTCTTC.

CDR3 region: CASSLTAGRRAPDTQYF. CDR3 in DNA: TGTGCCAGCAGCTTAACGGCGGGACGCAGGGCTCCAGATACGCAGTATTTT. This chain connects TRBV11-2 to TRBJ2-3; a possible D gene is TRBD2 (6 bases). Germline-derived CDR1 and CDR2 are SGHAT and FQNNGV. CDR3 length equals 17 residues. V dropped 2 bases and J dropped 4 bases, with 19 bases sitting between them. The variable domain in full, with the rest retrieved from reference TRBV11-2 and TRBJ2-3, is EAGVAQSPRYKIIEKRQSVAFWCNPISGHATLYWYQQILGQGPKLLIQFQNNGVVDDSQLPKDRFSAERLKGVDSTLKIQPAKLEDSAVYLCASSLTAGRRAPDTQYFGPGTRLTVL.

V usage is TRBV20-1 and J usage is TRBJ2-1; 8 bases match TRBD1. V shed 3 bases and J 5 bases; nucleotides not matched to a gene: 15. This CDR3 region has 17 residues. The germline gives CDR1 DFQATT, CDR2 SNEGSKA (reference sequence). The CDR3, as DNA: TGCAGTGCTAGTTCCACCCAGGGGGCGTCTTACCACAATGAGCAGTTCTTC. Protein product: CSASSTQGASYHNEQFF.

The J gene is TRBJ2-4, the V gene TRBV7-2, with 15 bases lining up with TRBD2. Germline V gene sequence: CDR1 SGHTA, CDR2 FQGNSA. Trimming removed 5 bases from V and 2 bases from J; junction bases left unmatched: 4. This CDR3 contains 17 residues. The CDR3 DNA sequence: TGTGCCAGCAGCCGGACTAGCGGGGGGGCCTCCAAAAACATTCAGTACTTC. Translated: CASSRTSGGASKNIQYF.

Written as DNA, the CDR3 is TGCGCCAGTGTAGACCCAGTAGCGGGACGCACAGATACGCAGTATTTT. Its translation: CASVDPVAGRTDTQYF. The chain couples TRBV10-2 to TRBJ2-3; TRBD2 matches at 8 bases. This CDR3 has 16 amino acids. Germline V CDR1 and CDR2: WSHSY, SAAADI. V trimming: 9 bases; J trimming: 1 base; junction bases outside the gene matches: 12.

This clone showed up just a few times. The genes are TRBV9 and TRBJ2-2; no clear D gene. V gave up 5 bases and J gave up 4 bases, with 9 bases separating them. Per the germline V gene, CDR1 is SGDLS and CDR2 is YYNGEE. There are 13 residues in the CDR3. CDR3 region: CASSLQVTGELFF. The CDR3 nucleotides read TGTGCCAGCAGTCTCCAGGTCACCGGGGAGCTGTTTTTT.

V gene TRBV11-2 combines with J gene TRBJ2-3, with 8 bases lining up with TRBD1. The germline V gene encodes CDR1 SGHAT and CDR2 FQNNGV. This CDR3 contains 16 residues. The V segment lost 5 bases and the J segment 1 base; nucleotides outside the gene matches: 8. The CDR3 DNA reads as TGTGCCAGCAGCACTCTCTGGGGACAGGGCACAGATACGCAGTATTTT. Translation: CASSTLWGQGTDTQYF. The whole variable domain, remainder taken from reference TRBV11-2 and TRBJ2-3, is EAGVAQSPRYKIIEKRQSVAFWCNPISGHATLYWYQQILGQGPKLLIQFQNNGVVDDSQLPKDRFSAERLKGVDSTLKIQPAKLEDSAVYLCASSTLWGQGTDTQYFGPGTRLTVL.

The J gene is TRBJ2-2, the V gene TRBV7-3, with 7 bases aligning to TRBD2. The CDR3 totals 15 residues. V dropped 5 bases and J dropped 4; count of bases not matched to a gene: 7. CDR1 is SGHTA and CDR2 is FQGTGA in the germline V gene. The CDR3 nucleotides are TGTGCCAGCAGCCAAACGGGGGGTTCCACCGGGGAGCTGTTTTTT. Its translation is CASSQTGGSTGELFF.

CDR3 region: CAWSVRQTQTSPLHF. CDR3 nucleotides: TGTGCCTGGAGTGTAAGACAGACACAGACTTCACCCCTCCACTTT. The chain joins TRBV30 to TRBJ1-6, with D perhaps TRBD1 (5 bases). Trimming took 0 bases from V and 9 from J, leaving 15 bases between them. CDR1 and CDR2 from the germline V gene are GTSNPN and SVGIG (reference sequence). This CDR3 is built from 15 residues. The whole variable domain, remainder taken from reference TRBV30 and TRBJ1-6, is SQTIHQWPATLVQPVGSPLSLECTVEGTSNPNLYWYRQAAGRGLQLLFYSVGIGQISSEVPQNLSASRPQDRQFILSSKKLLLSDSGFYLCAWSVRQTQTSPLHFGNGTRLTVT.

The V and J genes are TRBV19 and TRBJ2-7; 10 bases are a match to TRBD2. Germline V gives CDR1 LNHDA, CDR2 SQIVND (reference sequence). The CDR3 covers 16 residues. With 0 bases clipped from V and 1 base from J, the junction kept 3 bases outside the gene matches. CDR3 in amino acids: CASSIEALAGSYEQYF. CDR3 DNA: TGTGCCAGTAGTATAGAGGCACTAGCGGGATCCTACGAGCAGTACTTC.

The chain recombines TRBV20-1 with TRBJ2-3, with 7 bases identical to TRBD1. The CDR3 contains 14 residues. J lost 0 bases, V lost 3 bases, and 3 bases had no gene match. From germline, CDR1 is DFQATT and CDR2 SNEGSKA (reference sequence). CDR3 DNA: TGCAGTGCTAGTAGGGGGCCCAGCACAGATACGCAGTATTTT. Translating gives CSASRGPSTDTQYF.

CDR3 loop: CASRAGHNEQFF. CDR3 nucleotides: TGCGCCAGCAGAGCGGGGCACAATGAGCAGTTCTTC. V and J are TRBV5-1 and TRBJ2-1, with 7 nucleotides matching TRBD2. The trim removed 5 bases at V and 5 bases at J, leaving 1 base unmatched. The length of the CDR3 is 12 residues. The germline CDR1 and CDR2 sequences are SGHRS and YFSETQ.

V is TRBV15 and J is TRBJ2-2; D is uncertain. Germline lookup yields CDR1 LNHNV and CDR2 YYDKDF (reference sequence). Trimming pared 0 bases from V and 3 bases from J, leaving 8 bases between. The CDR3 loop spans 15 amino acids. The CDR3 region has the DNA TGTGCCACCAGCAGAGATAAGACTTACACCGGGGAGCTGTTTTTT. Translated: CATSRDKTYTGELFF.

This clone was found a few times. J is TRBJ1-1 and V is TRBV10-3; 7 bases are a match to TRBD1. Germline V CDR1 and CDR2: ENHRY, SYGVKD. The CDR3 sequence is 12 residues long. V trimming: 10 bases; J trimming: 1 base; junction bases outside the gene matches: 3. The CDR3 DNA is TGTGCCACCGGACAGGCGAACACTGAAGCTTTCTTT. Protein: CATGQANTEAFF.

V is TRBV12-5 and J is TRBJ1-4, with 7 bases identical to TRBD1. Trimming at V came to 6 bases and at J to 7 bases, leaving 8 bases not matched to a gene. The germline V gene encodes CDR1 LGHNT and CDR2 FRNRAP. The CDR3 consists of 14 residues. The CDR3 DNA is TGTGCTAGTGGGCAGGGACAGCCAGGTGAAAAACTGTTTTTT. Protein sequence: CASGQGQPGEKLFF.

The V call is TRBV4-3, the J call TRBJ2-3; D possibly corresponds to TRBD2 (5 bases). The CDR3 covers 16 residues. V lost 1 base and J 3 bases, leaving 14 bases between the germline ends. CDR1 is LGHNA, CDR2 YSLEER, per germline. CDR3 protein: CASSQGTGVLTDTQYF. The CDR3 DNA follows: TGCGCCAGCAGCCAAGGGACCGGGGTCTTAACAGATACGCAGTATTTT.

This clone appeared a single time. V gene TRBV5-1 combines with J gene TRBJ1-1; 8 positions match TRBD1. The CDR3 is 12 residues long. In germline, CDR1 is SGHRS, CDR2 YFSETQ. V lost 2 bases to trimming and J lost 11 bases; unmatched junction nucleotides: 5. CDR3 amino acids: CASSLDRGLAFF. The CDR3 DNA sequence: TGCGCCAGCAGCTTAGACAGGGGCTTGGCTTTCTTT. Looking up the rest from reference TRBV5-1 and TRBJ1-1 gives the full variable domain: KAGVTQTPRYLIKTRGQQVTLSCSPISGHRSVSWYQQTPGQGLQFLFEYFSETQRNKGNFPGRFSGRQFSNSRSEMNVSTLELGDSALYLCASSLDRGLAFFGQGTRLTVV.

Concerning this clone itself: Sequence at one end of the junction differs from germline and may be a read error. The rearrangement joins TRBV29-1 to TRBJ2-3, with D possibly matching TRBD1 (5 bases). CDR3 length: 12 amino acids. Germline V gene sequence: CDR1 SQVTM, CDR2 ANQGSEA. CDR3 amino acids: CSVGGSTGTQYF. DNA for the CDR3: TGCAGCGTTGGGGGCAGTACAGGTACGCAGTATTTT.

The sample holds one count of this clone. The chain employs TRBV7-5 and TRBJ1-2; TRBD1, as called in the table, went unchecked against the DNA. TRBV7-5 is termed a pseudogene. There are 12 residues in the CDR3. CDR3 residues: CVRRPNETGGEF. The CDR3 region has the DNA TGTGTCAGAAGGCCTAATGAAACAGGGGGCGAATTC.

The chain carries TRBV7-9 and TRBJ2-7, with TRBD2 as a possible D gene (6 bases). The CDR3 sequence is 14 residues long. The V end lost 5 bases, the J end lost 6 bases, and 17 bases lay between the germline ends. The germline CDR1 and CDR2 sequences are SEHNR and FQNEAQ (reference sequence). CDR3 residues: CASSLRRDGGEQYF. The CDR3 DNA sequence: TGTGCCAGCAGCCTAAGGAGGGATGGGGGCGAGCAGTACTTC. The whole variable domain, remainder taken from reference TRBV7-9 and TRBJ2-7, is DTGVSQNPRHKITKRGQNVTFRCDPISEHNRLYWYRQTLGQGPEFLTYFQNEAQLEKSRLLSDRFSAERPKGSFSTLEIQRTEQGDSAMYLCASSLRRDGGEQYFGPGTRLTVT.

This clone occurred once. This chain joins TRBV7-8 and TRBJ2-7; weak D call: TRBD1 (6 bases). Germline loops: CDR1 SGHVS, CDR2 FQNEAQ. Trimming shortened V by 1 base and J by 4 bases, and 11 bases separated the two germline ends. This CDR3 region has 14 residues. CDR3 bases: TGTGCCAGCAGCTTAGTAGTACAGGGATACGAGCAGTACTTC. Encoded protein: CASSLVVQGYEQYF.